One sample yielded the 2 T cell receptor beta chains listed below, sequenced in a study of blood T cell repertoires in COVID-19. Clones were sequenced by immunoSEQ multiplex PCR, and TCRdb holds only the in-frame ones, with some missing. The sample lists about 230,000 clones; 70% to 90% were seen once. Sequencing was carried out using peripheral blood. The receptors shown here come from a woman aged 70-85 years with active or convalescent COVID-19.

The CDR3 reads CASSLARLEAETQYF. DNA of the CDR3: TGCGCCAGCAGCTTGGCGAGACTAGAGGCAGAGACCCAGTACTTC. The chain has TRBV5-1 and TRBJ2-5, with D possibly matching TRBD2 (6 bases). The ends were cut back, 0 bases at V and 4 bases at J, with 13 bases in the middle. CDR1 is SGHRS and CDR2 is YFSETQ in the germline V gene. This CDR3 is built from 15 residues.

This rearrangement joins TRBV4-1 to TRBJ1-3, with TRBD1 matching over 7 bases. The CDR3 contains 17 residues. Germline assignment: CDR1 MGHRA and CDR2 YSYEKL. Trimming took 3 bases from V and 2 from J; bases not matched to a gene: 10. The CDR3 loop reads CASSHPTGKETGNTIYF. DNA of the CDR3: TGCGCCAGCAGCCACCCGACAGGGAAGGAAACTGGAAACACCATATATTTT.